The sequence of this T cell receptor (beta chain) was determined in a study of cytomegalovirus exposure and HLA in healthy donors. The PCR made use of 60 Vbeta and 13 Jbeta primers. Clones were read by immunoSEQ multiplex PCR, and TCRdb kept only the in-frame ones, dropping some. This table holds roughly 150,000 clones, roughly four fifths found once. Study results and caveats: Researchers reported from a later analysis that most CMV-associated TCR beta chains appeared HLA-restricted.

Healthy bone marrow donors made up the donor group. Donors were nominally healthy when sampled, though unrecorded immune exposures were likely. This clone was detected only a few times. The antigen is not known. V shed 1 base and J shed 2 bases, with 9 bases lying between them. CDR1 and CDR2 from the germline V gene are KGHSH and LQKENI. The CDR3 consists of 14 residues. The source of this sequence is a female donor in good health and CMV-seronegative. Sequencing was done on a sample of PBMCs. The chain employs TRBV18 and TRBJ2-7; no definite D call. Here the CDR3 reads CASSPRRSTYEQYF. Here the CDR3 DNA reads TGTGCCAGCTCACCACGACGGAGTACCTACGAGCAGTACTTC.